This TCR beta chain was observed in a study of blood T cell repertoires in COVID-19. The overall study: Specimens from acute and convalescent COVID-19 originated in the United States, Italy and Spain. Nucleic acid was either cDNA or gDNA, and it came from T cells, B-cell-depleted T cells, or PBMCs.

Produced via immunoSEQ multiplex PCR; TCRdb's table is partial and in-frame only. The sample records 300,000 to 350,000 clones, around 85% being singletons. Germline V CDR1 and CDR2: SNHLY, FYNNEI. V dropped 8 bases and J dropped 6; count of bases not matched to a gene: 5. There are 14 residues in the CDR3. Participants' reported clinical history set cohort assignment. The V and J genes are TRBV2 and TRBJ1-5; 12 bases are shared with TRBD1. The sequenced material came from PBMCs or T cells enriched from blood (not recorded which). The sequence was obtained from a woman aged 40-49 years with acute COVID-19. DNA of the CDR3: TGTGCCAGCGGGACAGGGGGCAGGAGTCAGCCCCAGCATTTT. Residues: CASGTGGRSQPQHF.